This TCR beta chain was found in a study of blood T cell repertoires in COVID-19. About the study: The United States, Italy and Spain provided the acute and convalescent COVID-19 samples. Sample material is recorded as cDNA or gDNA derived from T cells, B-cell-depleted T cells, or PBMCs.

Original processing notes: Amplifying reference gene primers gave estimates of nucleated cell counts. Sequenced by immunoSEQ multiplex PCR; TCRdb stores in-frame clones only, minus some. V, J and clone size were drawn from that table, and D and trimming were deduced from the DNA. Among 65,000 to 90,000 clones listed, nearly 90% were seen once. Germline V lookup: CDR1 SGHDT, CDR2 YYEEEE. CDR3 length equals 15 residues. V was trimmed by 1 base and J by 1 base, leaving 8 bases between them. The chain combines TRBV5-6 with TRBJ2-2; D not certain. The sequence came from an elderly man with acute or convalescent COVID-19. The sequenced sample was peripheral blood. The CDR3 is CASSLLQLNTGELFF. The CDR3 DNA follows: TGTGCCAGCAGCTTGTTGCAGTTGAACACCGGGGAGCTGTTTTTT.